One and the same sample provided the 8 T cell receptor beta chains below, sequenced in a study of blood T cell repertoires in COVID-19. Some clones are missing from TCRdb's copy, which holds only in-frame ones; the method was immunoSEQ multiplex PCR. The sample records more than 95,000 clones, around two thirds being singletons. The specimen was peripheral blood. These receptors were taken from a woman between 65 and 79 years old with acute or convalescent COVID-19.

The CDR3 region is CASSPSGGQNTGELFF. The DNA for the CDR3 is TGTGCCAGCAGCCCGAGCGGGGGGCAGAACACCGGGGAGCTGTTTTTT. The V gene is TRBV3-1 (or the pseudogene TRBV3-2), the J gene TRBJ2-2; TRBD2 matches 9 bases. Per germline, CDR1 LGHDT and CDR2 YNNKEL (reference sequence). V gave up 4 bases and J gave up 1 base; unmatched junction bases: 4. The CDR3 covers 16 residues.

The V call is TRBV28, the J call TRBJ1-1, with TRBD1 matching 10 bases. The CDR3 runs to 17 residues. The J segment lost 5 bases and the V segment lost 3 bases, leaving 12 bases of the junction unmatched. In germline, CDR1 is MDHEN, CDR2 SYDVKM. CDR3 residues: CASSLVRQGAVGTEAFF. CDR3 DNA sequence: TGTGCCAGCAGTTTGGTCAGACAGGGGGCAGTCGGTACTGAAGCTTTCTTT.

CDR3 nucleotide sequence: TGCGCCAGCAGCTTGGCATCGGGGGGCACTGAAGCTTTCTTT. The encoded protein is CASSLASGGTEAFF. The chain links TRBV5-1 to TRBJ1-1, with D perhaps matching TRBD1 (5 bases). Trimming pared 0 bases from V and 4 bases from J, leaving 10 bases between. Germline CDR1 and CDR2: SGHRS and YFSETQ. The CDR3 is 14 amino acids.

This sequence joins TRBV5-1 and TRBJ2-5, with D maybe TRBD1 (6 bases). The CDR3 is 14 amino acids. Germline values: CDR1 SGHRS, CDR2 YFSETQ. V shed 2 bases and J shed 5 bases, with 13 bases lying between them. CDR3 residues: CASSLSTGYETQYF. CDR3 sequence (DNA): TGCGCCAGCAGCTTATCAACAGGGTACGAGACCCAGTACTTC.

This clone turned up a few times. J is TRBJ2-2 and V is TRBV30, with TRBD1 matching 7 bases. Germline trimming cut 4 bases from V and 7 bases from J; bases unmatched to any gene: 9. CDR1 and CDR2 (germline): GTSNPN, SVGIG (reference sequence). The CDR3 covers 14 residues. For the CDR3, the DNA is TGTGCCTGGAAGGGGGCAGGGGAATACGGGGAGCTGTTTTTT. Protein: CAWKGAGEYGELFF.

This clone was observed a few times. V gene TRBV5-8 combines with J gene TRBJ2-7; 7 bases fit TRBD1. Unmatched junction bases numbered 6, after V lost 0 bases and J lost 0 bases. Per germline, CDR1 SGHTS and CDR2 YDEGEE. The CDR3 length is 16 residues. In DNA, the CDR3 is TGTGCCAGCAGCTTGGGGGTCGGGACAGTCTCCTACGAGCAGTACTTC. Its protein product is CASSLGVGTVSYEQYF.

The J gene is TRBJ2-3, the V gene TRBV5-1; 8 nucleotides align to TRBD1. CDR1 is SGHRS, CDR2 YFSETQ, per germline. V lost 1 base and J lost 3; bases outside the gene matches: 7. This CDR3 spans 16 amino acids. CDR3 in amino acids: CASSLSQGAHTDTQYF. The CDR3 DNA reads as TGCGCCAGCAGCTTGTCTCAGGGGGCGCATACAGATACGCAGTATTTT.

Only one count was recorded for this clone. In DNA, the CDR3 is TGTGCCAGCAGCCAAGATCATCACGGGACTAGCGGGGGGGCAGAGACCCAGTACTTC. Its translation is CASSQDHHGTSGGAETQYF. This rearrangement joins TRBV3-1 (or the pseudogene TRBV3-2) to TRBJ2-5, with 16 bases lining up with TRBD2. Germline CDR1 reads LGHDT; CDR2 reads YNNKEL (reference sequence). With V trimmed by 0 bases and J by 4 bases, 8 bases remained unmatched. This CDR3 is 19 amino acids long.